The sequence of this T cell receptor (beta chain) was determined in a study of blood T cells in healthy people across ages. Study results and caveats: The fall in TCR beta diversity per million T cells was roughly linear with age. With unsorted PBMCs, a conclusive comparison of naive versus antigen-experienced cells was not possible.

This clonotype was recorded many times. What it binds is unknown. There were healthy Caucasian individuals from Russia, aged about 6 to 100, serving as donors. This CDR3 is built from 14 residues. Germline trimming cut 4 bases from V and 9 bases from J; bases unmatched to any gene: 6. Germline values: CDR1 SGDLS, CDR2 YYNGEE. Using a J-beta primer mix together with a sample-barcoded 5' primer, a second PCR was run for roughly 6 to 11 cycles. Each sample provided no less than 2.5 million CDR3-containing paired-end reads. TCRdb re-called the 5' RACE reads with MiXCR, one entry per CDR3 protein. The sample holds roughly 640,000 distinct CDR3 sequences, about 30% seen once.

The sequencing sample was made of blood. The chain carries TRBV9 and TRBJ2-1; TRBD2 aligns across 11 bases. The clonotype comes from a woman at least 80 years old in good health. CDR3: CASSILAGEGEQFF. As DNA, the CDR3 is TGTGCCAGCAGCATACTAGCGGGGGAAGGTGAGCAGTTCTTC.